The 27 T cell receptor beta chains presented below share a single source sample, sequenced in a study of blood T cell repertoires in COVID-19. The method was immunoSEQ multiplex PCR; TCRdb's version includes in-frame clones alone and lacks a portion of them. The sample holds about 120,000 clones, approximately 90% seen once. Sequences were obtained from peripheral blood. These receptor sequences come from a human donor with acute or convalescent COVID-19. The donor label of this sample is uncertain.

The V gene is TRBV7-8, the J gene TRBJ1-6; 7 nucleotides align to TRBD1. Looked up from germline, CDR1 is SGHVS and CDR2 is FQNEAQ. V shed 3 bases and J 5 bases; nucleotides not matched to a gene: 1. This CDR3 is built from 14 residues. DNA of the CDR3: TGTGCCAGCAGCTTCGGACAGGATAATTCACCCCTCCACTTT. Translated, it gives CASSFGQDNSPLHF. The full variable domain, completed using reference TRBV7-8 and TRBJ1-6, is GAGVSQSPRYKVAKRGQDVALRCDPISGHVSLFWYQQALGQGPEFLTYFQNEAQLDKSGLPSDRFFAERPEGSVSTLKIQRTQQEDSAVYLCASSFGQDNSPLHFGNGTRLTVT.

The chain uses TRBV7-2 and TRBJ2-7; tentative D call: TRBD2 (5 bases). This CDR3 contains 14 residues. With 1 base removed from V and 3 bases from J, the gap between germline ends came to 10 bases. Germline V lookup: CDR1 SGHTA, CDR2 FQGNSA. This CDR3 reads CASSLDIGSYEQYF. CDR3 sequence (DNA): TGTGCCAGCAGCTTAGATATAGGGAGCTACGAGCAGTACTTC.

The rearrangement joins TRBV19 to TRBJ2-1; TRBD2 might be the D (5 bases). V lost 1 base to trimming and J lost 1 base, with 11 bases between them. In germline, CDR1 is LNHDA, CDR2 SQIVND (reference sequence). The CDR3 contains 16 residues. The CDR3 DNA reads as TGTGCCAGTAGTATAGGGGCTAGCTGGTCCTACAATGAGCAGTTCTTC. This gives the protein CASSIGASWSYNEQFF. Combining the CDR3 with reference TRBV19 and TRBJ2-1 gives the whole variable domain DGGITQSPKYLFRKEGQNVTLSCEQNLNHDAMYWYRQDPGQGLRLIYYSQIVNDFQKGDIAEGYSVSREKKESFPLTVTSAQKNPTAFYLCASSIGASWSYNEQFFGPGTRLTVL.

The gene calls are TRBV15 and TRBJ2-5; 8 bases match TRBD2. CDR1 LNHNV and CDR2 YYDKDF come from the germline V gene (reference sequence). The length of the CDR3 is 18 residues. With V trimmed by 0 bases and J by 1 base, 10 bases remained unmatched. The CDR3 is CATSRDPRTSWGQETQYF. The CDR3 DNA is TGTGCCACCAGCAGAGATCCCCGGACTAGCTGGGGCCAAGAGACCCAGTACTTC.

The chain joins TRBV29-1 to TRBJ2-7; tentative D call: TRBD1 (6 bases). The CDR3 runs to 12 residues. Germline-derived CDR1 and CDR2 are SQVTM and ANQGSEA. Trimming removed 2 bases at V and 6 bases at J, with 11 bases between. In nucleotides, the CDR3 is TGCAGCGTTGAAAGCAGGGGAAGCGAGCAGTACTTC. The encoded protein is CSVESRGSEQYF.

This rearrangement joins TRBV5-1 to TRBJ2-2, with 7 bases lining up with TRBD1. V lost 6 bases to trimming and J lost 3 bases; unmatched junction nucleotides: 8. CDR3 length equals 15 residues. Germline CDR1 is SGHRS and CDR2 is YFSETQ. The CDR3 reads CASTVTGVDTGELFF. DNA for the CDR3: TGCGCCAGCACCGTTACAGGGGTCGACACCGGGGAGCTGTTTTTT.

V usage is TRBV5-1 and J usage is TRBJ1-4, with 7 nucleotides matching TRBD1. V shed 5 bases and J 8 bases; nucleotides not matched to a gene: 12. The length of the CDR3 is 15 residues. The germline gives CDR1 SGHRS, CDR2 YFSETQ. The CDR3 DNA reads TGCGCCAGCAGTCCGTACAGGGGAGGAGACGAAAAACTGTTTTTT. It codes for CASSPYRGGDEKLFF.

The chain employs TRBV6-5 and TRBJ2-7; D might be TRBD2 (6 bases). The CDR3 contains 15 residues. Germline V CDR1 and CDR2: MNHEY, SVGAGI. Trimming stripped 2 bases from V and 0 bases from J, with 11 bases between. The chain's CDR3 is CASSYAGLSSYEQYF. Here the CDR3 DNA reads TGTGCCAGCAGTTACGCGGGGCTGAGCTCCTACGAGCAGTACTTC.

The chain recombines TRBV6-5 with TRBJ1-3; 9 bases match TRBD1. The J segment lost 0 bases and the V segment lost 5 bases, leaving 2 bases of the junction unmatched. The CDR3 is made up of 15 amino acids. CDR1 MNHEY and CDR2 SVGAGI come from the germline V gene. In DNA form, the CDR3 reads TGTGCCAGCAGTCGGGACAGGGTCTCTGGAAACACCATATATTTT. Amino acid sequence: CASSRDRVSGNTIYF.

V usage is TRBV30 and J usage is TRBJ2-1; 7 bases are a match to TRBD2. Germline trimming cut 0 bases from V and 0 bases from J; bases unmatched to any gene: 5. Germline lookup yields CDR1 GTSNPN and CDR2 SVGIG (reference sequence). This CDR3 region has 16 residues. The CDR3 loop reads CAWSVGTTSSYNEQFF. The CDR3, as DNA: TGTGCCTGGAGTGTAGGGACTACCAGCTCCTACAATGAGCAGTTCTTC.

This clone appeared a few times. This specimen includes other DNA sequences encoding the same CDR3. This sequence joins TRBV30 and TRBJ2-7, with D possibly TRBD1 on 6 matching bases. The V end lost 3 bases, the J end lost 1 base, and 10 bases lay between the germline ends. From germline, CDR1 is GTSNPN and CDR2 SVGIG (reference sequence). This CDR3 region has 13 residues. The CDR3, as DNA: TGTGCCTGGAGGAGGCAGGGGTCCTACGAGCAGTACTTC. Protein product: CAWRRQGSYEQYF.

The chain carries TRBV29-1 and TRBJ1-1, with 9 bases fitting TRBD1. The J segment lost 6 bases and the V segment lost 8 bases, leaving 4 bases of the junction unmatched. CDR3 size: 11 residues. Germline V gene lookup returns CDR1 SQVTM and CDR2 ANQGSEA. CDR3 region: CSSGQGSEAFF. In DNA, the CDR3 is TGCAGCTCGGGACAGGGCTCTGAAGCTTTCTTT.

The sample holds a few counts of this clone. This chain uses TRBV28 with TRBJ1-2; the match to TRBD1 covers 9 bases. In germline, CDR1 is MDHEN, CDR2 SYDVKM. This CDR3 is built from 15 residues. The J segment lost 4 bases and the V segment lost 4 bases, leaving 7 bases of the junction unmatched. The CDR3 region is CASSSPDRGAYGYTF. In DNA form, the CDR3 reads TGTGCCAGCAGTTCCCCCGACAGGGGGGCCTATGGCTACACCTTC.

CDR3 loop: CASSQLWETQYF. The DNA of the CDR3 is TGTGCCAGCAGTCAACTATGGGAGACCCAGTACTTC. The rearrangement links TRBV11-2 to TRBJ2-5; D remains ambiguous. The germline V gene has CDR1 SGHAT and CDR2 FQNNGV. V was trimmed by 6 bases and J by 5 bases, leaving 10 bases between them. This CDR3 has 12 amino acids.

This chain joins TRBV6-5 and TRBJ2-3; 10 positions match TRBD1. CDR1 MNHEY and CDR2 SVGAGI come from the germline V gene. With 3 bases clipped from V and 7 bases from J, the junction kept 7 bases outside the gene matches. The CDR3 covers 15 residues. The CDR3 nucleotides read TGTGCCAGCAGTTATTGGACAGGGGGTGCAAATACGCAGTATTTT. It is translated as CASSYWTGGANTQYF.

The CDR3 DNA sequence: TGTGCCAGCAGTCCTACGCGGGCCGCTTCTTATGGCTACACCTTC. It encodes CASSPTRAASYGYTF. V is TRBV28 and J is TRBJ1-2; D uncertain. The germline CDR1 and CDR2 sequences are MDHEN and SYDVKM. The V end lost 5 bases, the J end lost 5 bases, and 18 bases lay between the germline ends. The CDR3 has 15 residues.

The chain joins TRBV7-2 to TRBJ2-3; 8 nucleotides align to TRBD2. Trimming at V came to 1 base and at J to 1 base, leaving 7 bases not matched to a gene. Germline V gene lookup returns CDR1 SGHTA and CDR2 FQGNSA. The CDR3 is made up of 17 amino acids. For the CDR3, the DNA is TGTGCCAGCAGCTTAGGTTTGAGCGGGGGAGGCACAGATACGCAGTATTTT. It is translated as CASSLGLSGGGTDTQYF. The whole variable domain, filled in from reference TRBV7-2 and TRBJ2-3, reads GAGVSQSPSNKVTEKGKDVELRCDPISGHTALYWYRQSLGQGLEFLIYFQGNSAPDKSGLPSDRFSAERTGGSVSTLTIQRTQQEDSAVYLCASSLGLSGGGTDTQYFGPGTRLTVL.

This clone appeared a single time. This chain joins TRBV30 and TRBJ2-5, with D unresolved. The CDR3 has 11 residues. The V end lost 5 bases, the J end lost 4 bases, and 8 bases lay between the germline ends. Germline V gene data show CDR1 as GTSNPN and CDR2 as SVGIG (reference sequence). In DNA, the CDR3 is TGTGCCTGGCTGACGGGAGAGACCCAGTACTTC. Its protein is CAWLTGETQYF.

The genes are TRBV5-1 and TRBJ2-1, with a tentative D call TRBD2 (5 bases). The CDR3 is 17 residues long. V gave up 2 bases and J gave up 3 bases, with 18 bases separating them. CDR1 and CDR2 from the germline V gene are SGHRS and YFSETQ. CDR3 region: CASSFGEFGPHYNEQFF. CDR3 DNA sequence: TGCGCCAGCAGCTTTGGGGAGTTCGGCCCGCACTACAATGAGCAGTTCTTC.

This chain connects TRBV20-1 to TRBJ2-1; D may be TRBD2 (5 bases). V was shortened by 2 bases and J by 8 bases, with 7 bases between the two germline ends. CDR3 size: 11 residues. Germline-derived CDR1 and CDR2 are DFQATT and SNEGSKA (reference sequence). CDR3 coding DNA: TGCAGTGCTAGAAGCGGTTATGAGCAGTTCTTC. Translating it yields CSARSGYEQFF.

J is TRBJ2-3 and V is TRBV13; TRBD1 aligns across 11 bases. Germline CDR1 PRHDT, CDR2 FYEKMQ (reference sequence). This CDR3 contains 16 residues. The V gene end was trimmed by 5 bases and the J gene end by 5 bases; junction bases not matched to a gene: 9. CDR3 residues: CASSLRTGGAVDTQYF. The CDR3 DNA is TGTGCCAGCAGCCTTCGGACAGGGGGCGCGGTAGATACGCAGTATTTT.

This clone was recorded once. This chain uses TRBV7-9 with TRBJ2-7; 11 nucleotides align to TRBD1. The CDR3 spans 13 residues. V lost 9 bases and J lost 6; bases outside the gene matches: 7. Germline V lookup: CDR1 SEHNR, CDR2 FQNEAQ (reference sequence). CDR3 nucleotides: TGTGCCAGAGGACAGGGGGCTTTTCGCGAGCAGTACTTC. It specifies CARGQGAFREQYF.

J is TRBJ2-5 and V is TRBV10-3; 7 nucleotides line up with TRBD2. CDR3 length: 15 residues. The J segment lost 2 bases and the V segment lost 7 bases, leaving 10 bases of the junction unmatched. From germline, CDR1 is ENHRY and CDR2 SYGVKD. The CDR3 spells CAITERDGGQETQYF. CDR3 bases: TGTGCCATCACCGAGCGGGATGGAGGGCAAGAGACCCAGTACTTC.

The chain carries TRBV10-1 and TRBJ2-5; 8 nucleotides align to TRBD1. The CDR3 contains 15 residues. The ends lost 6 bases at V and 5 bases at J; junction bases unmatched: 11. CDR1 WNHNN and CDR2 SYGVQD come from the germline V gene (reference sequence). CDR3 protein: CASRRAGGNFETQYF. Here the CDR3 DNA reads TGCGCCAGCAGGCGGGCAGGGGGCAATTTCGAGACCCAGTACTTC.

The rearrangement uses TRBV9 and TRBJ1-5, with D maybe TRBD1 (5 bases). The CDR3 length is 13 residues. Germline-derived CDR1 and CDR2 are SGDLS and YYNGEE. V dropped 4 bases and J dropped 9 bases, with 14 bases sitting between them. The CDR3 DNA is TGTGCCAGCAGCTACACGGGGGACTCGCCCCAGCATTTT. It codes for CASSYTGDSPQHF.

This chain uses TRBV2 with TRBJ2-2; D possibly corresponds to TRBD2 (5 bases). The CDR3 runs to 15 residues. V lost 3 bases to trimming and J lost 0 bases, with 8 bases between them. The V gene's germline CDR1 is SNHLY and CDR2 FYNNEI. The CDR3 DNA sequence: TGTGCCAGCAGTGACGGGGTTACGAACACCGGGGAGCTGTTTTTT. It is translated as CASSDGVTNTGELFF.

The V call is TRBV2, the J call TRBJ1-5, with no clear D. Germline CDR1 reads SNHLY; CDR2 reads FYNNEI. This CDR3 is 13 amino acids long. The V end lost 3 bases, the J end lost 7 bases, and 10 bases lay between the germline ends. The CDR3 sequence: CASSEIGKQPQHF. The CDR3 DNA is TGTGCCAGCAGTGAGATCGGGAAGCAGCCCCAGCATTTT.